The 17 T cell receptor beta chains in this list originate from one sample, sequenced in a study of blood T cell repertoires in COVID-19. Sequencing was performed with immunoSEQ multiplex PCR; in TCRdb, only in-frame clones are kept and a portion is missing. The sample has over 65,000 clones; roughly 90% are singletons. The specimen was peripheral blood. The origin of the receptors is an elderly man with COVID-19, enrolled during active disease.

The chain joins TRBV27 to TRBJ2-7, with D perhaps TRBD2 (5 bases). There are 13 residues in the CDR3. Between the trimmed V and J ends, which lost 5 bases and 3 bases, there was a span of 11 bases. Germline V gene lookup returns CDR1 MNHEY and CDR2 SMNVEV (reference sequence). CDR3 in amino acids: CASSPGTLYEQYF. The DNA for the CDR3 is TGTGCCAGCAGTCCGGGAACGCTCTACGAGCAGTACTTC.

V is TRBV2 and J is TRBJ1-5; possible D gene TRBD1, 6 bases. V was shortened by 3 bases and J by 1 base, with 13 bases between the two germline ends. Germline CDR1 SNHLY, CDR2 FYNNEI. The CDR3 loop spans 16 amino acids. CDR3 in DNA: TGTGCCAGCAGTGAGTATGCAGGGGTGAGCAATCAGCCCCAGCATTTT. Protein sequence: CASSEYAGVSNQPQHF.

The chain is built from TRBV6-5 and TRBJ2-2; 10 positions match TRBD1. The length of the CDR3 is 13 residues. The germline CDR1 and CDR2 sequences are MNHEY and SVGAGI. The J segment lost 9 bases and the V segment lost 10 bases, leaving 8 bases of the junction unmatched. The CDR3 region has the DNA TGTGCCATCCGACAGGGGGCTGCCCGGGAGCTGTTTTTT. Its protein is CAIRQGAARELFF.

V and J are TRBV18 and TRBJ1-4; D may be TRBD1 (5 bases). The CDR3 contains 14 residues. V lost 3 bases and J lost 5, with 10 bases in between. The germline V gene encodes CDR1 KGHSH and CDR2 LQKENI. The CDR3 coding sequence is TGTGCCAGCTCACCCGACAGCCTAAATGAAAAACTGTTTTTT. This sequence encodes CASSPDSLNEKLFF. The full variable domain, its missing parts supplied by reference TRBV18 and TRBJ1-4, is NAGVMQNPRHLVRRRGQEARLRCSPMKGHSHVYWYRQLPEEGLKFMVYLQKENIIDESGMPKERFSAEFPKEGPSILRIQQVVRGDSAAYFCASSPDSLNEKLFFGSGTQLSVL.

The chain couples TRBV10-3 to TRBJ1-2; perhaps TRBD1 as D (5 bases). Germline CDR1 ENHRY, CDR2 SYGVKD. The V and J ends lost 3 bases and 8 bases respectively, with 13 bases between them. The CDR3 spans 13 residues. The CDR3 sequence is CAISEGGDDGYTF. The CDR3 coding sequence is TGTGCCATCAGTGAAGGAGGGGATGACGGCTACACCTTC.

The V and J genes are TRBV20-1 and TRBJ1-1, with D unresolved. Germline-derived CDR1 and CDR2 are DFQATT and SNEGSKA (reference sequence). CDR3 length: 11 residues. V was cut by 5 bases and J by 0 bases, with 4 bases left in between. CDR3 in amino acids: CSAPLNTEAFF. Here the CDR3 DNA reads TGCAGTGCTCCATTGAACACTGAAGCTTTCTTT.

The V and J genes are TRBV6-2 or TRBV6-3 and TRBJ1-2; D is undetermined. Germline-derived CDR1 and CDR2 are MNHEY and SVGEGT. V lost 0 bases, J lost 5 bases, and 16 bases lay in between. This CDR3 is built from 16 residues. CDR3 sequence: CASSYSLNGLGYGYTF. CDR3 nucleotides: TGTGCCAGCAGTTACTCGCTGAACGGCCTCGGGTATGGCTACACCTTC.

This chain links TRBV6-5 with TRBJ2-7; a weak D match, TRBD1 (5 bases). The CDR3 runs 15 residues. Trimming took off 7 bases at V and 2 bases at J, with 18 bases between the two ends. Looked up from germline, CDR1 is MNHEY and CDR2 is SVGAGI. This chain's CDR3 is CASIIGPGSPYEQYF. In DNA form, the CDR3 reads TGTGCCAGCATAATCGGTCCAGGGTCTCCCTACGAGCAGTACTTC.

This clone turned up a few times. The chain links TRBV7-3 to TRBJ1-1, with TRBD1 as a possible D gene (6 bases). V was cut by 3 bases and J by 4 bases, with 18 bases left in between. This CDR3 spans 16 amino acids. CDR1 and CDR2 from the germline V gene are SGHTA and FQGTGA. The CDR3 DNA reads TGTGCCAGCAGCTTGACAGGAGTAACGGTGGGCACTGAAGCTTTCTTT. As protein: CASSLTGVTVGTEAFF.

This sequence joins TRBV7-8 and TRBJ2-2, with TRBD1 identical over 10 bases. With V trimmed by 7 bases and J by 5 bases, 10 bases remained unmatched. CDR3 length equals 16 residues. Germline V gives CDR1 SGHVS, CDR2 FQNEAQ. This CDR3 reads CASTQTGTGVTGELFF. DNA for the CDR3: TGTGCCAGCACACAAACCGGGACAGGGGTGACCGGGGAGCTGTTTTTT.

The chain recombines TRBV2 with TRBJ2-7; the D gene is possibly TRBD1 (6 bases). The CDR3 has 14 amino acids. V shed 2 bases and J shed 0 bases, with 8 bases lying between them. Germline loops: CDR1 SNHLY, CDR2 FYNNEI. The CDR3: CASSEPGASYEQYF. In DNA, the CDR3 is TGTGCCAGCAGTGAACCAGGGGCCTCCTACGAGCAGTACTTC.

This rearrangement joins TRBV3-1 (or the pseudogene TRBV3-2) to TRBJ2-2; D might be TRBD1 (5 bases). V was shortened by 1 base and J by 6 bases, with 15 bases between the two germline ends. Germline CDR1 and CDR2: LGHDT and YNNKEL (reference sequence). This CDR3 has 16 amino acids. For the CDR3, the DNA is TGTGCCAGCAGCCAAGGGCTTCTGGGGCTCGCCGGGGAGCTGTTTTTT. Its protein product is CASSQGLLGLAGELFF.

The chain recombines TRBV7-2 with TRBJ2-5; 9 bases align to TRBD1. Germline CDR1 reads SGHTA; CDR2 reads FQGNSA. The CDR3 covers 13 residues. With 4 bases clipped from V and 3 bases from J, the junction kept 0 bases outside the gene matches. DNA of the CDR3: TGTGCCAGCAGCTGGGACAGGGAAGAGACCCAGTACTTC. Its translation is CASSWDREETQYF.

The genes are TRBV2 and TRBJ1-6; D unresolved. This CDR3 spans 16 amino acids. The V end was cut by 2 bases, the J end by 0 bases, with 8 bases between. In germline, CDR1 is SNHLY, CDR2 FYNNEI. The DNA of the CDR3 is TGTGCCAGCAGTGAATTACTGAGCTCCTATAATTCACCCCTCCACTTT. Protein product: CASSELLSSYNSPLHF. Based on the CDR3 plus reference TRBV2 and TRBJ1-6, the full variable domain is EPEVTQTPSHQVTQMGQEVILRCVPISNHLYFYWYRQILGQKVEFLVSFYNNEISEKSEIFDDQFSVERPDGSNFTLKIRSTKLEDSAMYFCASSELLSSYNSPLHFGNGTRLTVT.

The chain has TRBV9 and TRBJ2-5; maybe TRBD2 (6 bases). The CDR3 has 16 residues. Per germline, CDR1 SGDLS and CDR2 YYNGEE. Trimming removed 0 bases at V and 4 bases at J, with 16 bases between. In DNA, the CDR3 is TGTGCCAGCAGCGTAGCAGGTGGGGGGATTCCAGAGACCCAGTACTTC. Encoded protein: CASSVAGGGIPETQYF. Together with reference TRBV9 and TRBJ2-5, the CDR3 gives the full variable domain: DSGVTQTPKHLITATGQRVTLRCSPRSGDLSVYWYQQSLDQGLQFLIQYYNGEERAKGNILERFSAQQFPDLHSELNLSSLELGDSALYFCASSVAGGGIPETQYFGPGTRLLVL.

V and J are TRBV5-1 and TRBJ1-6; D is undetermined. V lost 0 bases to trimming and J lost 5 bases, with 9 bases between them. Germline values: CDR1 SGHRS, CDR2 YFSETQ. The CDR3 has 15 residues. The CDR3 nucleotides are TGCGCCAGCAGCTTGGAGAGCAGGAATAATTCACCCCTCCACTTT. It encodes CASSLESRNNSPLHF.

The chain links TRBV2 to TRBJ1-2, with 9 bases fitting TRBD1. Germline trimming cut 6 bases from V and 1 base from J; bases unmatched to any gene: 0. This CDR3 comprises 13 residues. Germline V gene data show CDR1 as SNHLY and CDR2 as FYNNEI. For the CDR3, the DNA is TGTGCCAGCAGGGGACAGGGTAACTATGGCTACACCTTC. Translation: CASRGQGNYGYTF.